One and the same sample provided the 10 T cell receptor beta chains below, sequenced in a study of shared clonotypes between healthy human individuals. Repertoires were generated with immunoSEQ multiplex PCR, while TCRdb's copy carries only in-frame clones and drops some. Of approximately 1,500,000 clones in the sample, around 95% are singletons; the top ten hold about 1.2%. The sequenced sample was naive CD4+ T cells sorted from blood. Described subset: CD45RA+ positively selected. The receptor source for this set is a man aged 30-40 years in good health.

This sequence joins TRBV7-2 and TRBJ2-5, with 12 nucleotides matching TRBD2. Germline V gene data show CDR1 as SGHTA and CDR2 as FQGNSA. This CDR3 is 17 amino acids long. Germline trimming cut 2 bases from V and 6 bases from J; bases unmatched to any gene: 10. Here the CDR3 DNA reads TGTGCCAGCAGCTTAAGAGACAGCACTAGCGGGGGGAAGACCCAGTACTTC. Protein sequence: CASSLRDSTSGGKTQYF.

The chain employs TRBV19 and TRBJ1-4, with 9 bases aligning to TRBD1. Germline V gives CDR1 LNHDA, CDR2 SQIVND (reference sequence). The CDR3 extends over 15 amino acids. V lost 4 bases and J lost 7; bases outside the gene matches: 7. The CDR3 bases are TGTGCCAGTAGTAGACCGGGACAGGGTAGTGAAAAACTGTTTTTT. Protein: CASSRPGQGSEKLFF.

V usage is TRBV2 and J usage is TRBJ2-3, with TRBD2 matching over 9 bases. Per the germline V gene, CDR1 is SNHLY and CDR2 is FYNNEI. J was trimmed by 6 bases and V by 3 bases; bases with no gene match: 10. This CDR3 comprises 16 residues. In DNA, the CDR3 is TGTGCCAGCAGTGAGGGGTGGTCGAGCGGGAGGGATACGCAGTATTTT. Translating it yields CASSEGWSSGRDTQYF.

This chain joins TRBV5-4 and TRBJ2-5; a weak D match, TRBD2 (6 bases). Trimming took 5 bases from V and 5 from J, leaving 16 bases between them. In germline, CDR1 is SGHNT, CDR2 YYREEE (reference sequence). The CDR3 has 14 residues. CDR3 coding DNA: TGTGCCAGCAGTAAACCTAGCGCGACTGAGACCCAGTACTTC. Encoded protein: CASSKPSATETQYF.

The V and J genes are TRBV7-2 and TRBJ2-1, with 9 nucleotides matching TRBD2. V gave up 6 bases and J gave up 2 bases; unmatched junction bases: 5. CDR3 size: 15 residues. Germline V CDR1 and CDR2: SGHTA, FQGNSA. CDR3 region: CASRLSGGTYNEQFF. The CDR3 DNA follows: TGTGCCAGCAGACTTAGCGGGGGAACCTACAATGAGCAGTTCTTC. Using reference TRBV7-2 and TRBJ2-1 for the parts outside the CDR3, the full variable domain is GAGVSQSPSNKVTEKGKDVELRCDPISGHTALYWYRQSLGQGLEFLIYFQGNSAPDKSGLPSDRFSAERTGGSVSTLTIQRTQQEDSAVYLCASRLSGGTYNEQFFGPGTRLTVL.

The genes are TRBV10-3 and TRBJ2-5; the D is unclear. V lost 4 bases, J lost 5 bases, and 11 bases lay in between. There are 13 residues in the CDR3. CDR1 and CDR2 (germline): ENHRY, SYGVKD. The CDR3 loop reads CAISVAGPETQYF. CDR3 DNA: TGTGCCATCAGTGTTGCCGGTCCGGAGACCCAGTACTTC.

This clone was observed a single time. V and J are TRBV6-1 and TRBJ2-5, with D possibly being TRBD2 (5 bases). The germline CDR1 and CDR2 sequences are MNHNS and SASEGT. This CDR3 comprises 13 residues. V was clipped by 4 bases and J by 5 bases, with 11 bases between them. This CDR3 is CASSARARETQYF. The CDR3, as DNA: TGTGCCAGCAGTGCGAGGGCGCGGGAGACCCAGTACTTC.

The genes are TRBV9 and TRBJ2-1, with a possible D match to TRBD1 (6 bases). V was trimmed by 8 bases and J by 3 bases, leaving 15 bases between them. The length of the CDR3 is 14 residues. Germline CDR1 and CDR2: SGDLS and YYNGEE. Here the CDR3 DNA reads TGTGCCAGGAGGGGGAAGGCCTGCTACAATGAGCAGTTCTTC. It translates to CARRGKACYNEQFF.

Note on this clone: Additional DNA sequences in this sample encode the identical CDR3. The rearrangement links TRBV5-4 to TRBJ1-1, with D unresolved. Per germline, CDR1 SGHNT and CDR2 YYREEE (reference sequence). The V gene lost 0 bases and the J gene lost 2 bases, with 5 bases spanning the gap. This CDR3 comprises 13 residues. CDR3 sequence reads: CASSLAGNTEAFF. The CDR3, as DNA: TGTGCCAGCAGCTTGGCCGGTAACACTGAAGCTTTCTTT.

The chain recombines TRBV12-2 with TRBJ2-2; TRBD2 was called by the table and not checked on the DNA. TRBV12-2 is an annotated pseudogene. The CDR3 loop spans 17 amino acids. CDR3 sequence reads: CASRLKEYERESGELFF. The CDR3 bases are TGTGCAAGTCGCTTAAAAGAATACGAGCGGGAGTCCGGGGAGCTGTTTTTT.